The entry below describes one TCR beta chain. In the source study's methods: Amplification of reference gene primers was used by the study to estimate nucleated cell counts. TCRdb keeps only in-frame clones here, not all; method: immunoSEQ multiplex PCR. V, J and clone size are taken as reported in that table, and D and trimming were inferred from the DNA itself. The data hold roughly 300,000 clones, with about 83% observed a single time. The sample belongs to a study of blood T cell repertoires in COVID-19. As for the study in general: Acute and convalescent COVID-19 specimens originated in the United States, Italy and Spain.

The V and J ends lost 3 bases and 0 bases respectively, with 8 bases between them. This CDR3 has 14 amino acids. Germline assignment: CDR1 MNHEY and CDR2 SMNVEV (reference sequence). The sequence came from a woman in her 50s who had recovered from COVID-19. J is TRBJ1-2 and V is TRBV27, with unresolved D. The sequencing input was peripheral blood. Written as DNA, the CDR3 is TGTGCCAGCAGTTTCAATACAGCTAACTATGGCTACACCTTC. Translating gives CASSFNTANYGYTF.